The clone carrying this T cell receptor (beta chain) was recorded at least ten times. The sample comes from a study of T cells in Graves' hyperthyroidism and ophthalmopathy. Using RNA transcripts as the source, TCR beta CDR3 regions were amplified. TCR CDR3 underwent first-round RT-PCR with the HTBI primer set. TCRdb reprocessed the multiplex PCR reads via MiXCR and lists one record per CDR3 protein. The sample includes approximately 600,000 distinct CDR3 sequences, about a fifth of them seen just once. Germline loops: CDR1 GTSNPN, CDR2 SVGIG (reference sequence). The CDR3 spans 11 residues. Trimming cost V 7 bases and J 0 bases, with 7 bases left between them.

Sequenced: blood. This TCR derives from a man aged 30 to 45 with Graves' ophthalmopathy. J is TRBJ2-7 and V is TRBV30, with D perhaps matching TRBD1 or TRBD2 (5 bases each). The chain's CDR3 is CASGTSYEQYF. The CDR3 nucleotides read TGTGCCTCCGGGACCTCCTACGAGCAGTACTTC.